The present TCR beta chain was sequenced within a study of cytomegalovirus exposure and HLA in healthy donors. Whole-study context: In a previous analysis, 117 million unique TCR beta sequences were found from approximately 180 million T cells. Study findings and constraints: Presence/absence analysis assumed near-uniform sequencing depth across donors. Later genetic work tied a missense DCLRE1C variant to beta-chain V and J trimming.

Germline V gene lookup returns CDR1 GTSNPN and CDR2 SVGIG (reference sequence). Unmatched junction bases numbered 8, after V lost 5 bases and J lost 0 bases. This CDR3 has 16 residues. About this clone: The antigen remains undetermined.

Both 60 Vbeta primers and 13 Jbeta primers went into the PCR. Sequenced by immunoSEQ multiplex PCR; TCRdb stores in-frame clones only, minus some. The sample holds some 110,000 clones; 82% are singletons and the top ten take roughly 20%. The V gene is TRBV30, the J gene TRBJ2-3; TRBD1 aligns across 10 bases. The sequenced sample was PBMCs. This clonotype originated in a man aged 30 to 39 in good health and CMV-seropositive. CDR3 amino acids: CAWGQGVLTSTDTQYF. The CDR3 bases are TGTGCCTGGGGACAGGGGGTCCTTACTAGCACAGATACGCAGTATTTT.